This TCR beta chain was identified in a study of OX40 agonist ivuxolimab in advanced cancers. The germline V gene has CDR1 WSHSY and CDR2 SAAADI. V was trimmed by 4 bases and J by 4 bases, leaving 10 bases between them. The CDR3 totals 14 residues. Clones were sequenced by immunoSEQ multiplex PCR, and TCRdb holds only the in-frame ones, with some missing. This sample has tens of thousands of clones; almost 85% occur once, and the top ten carry 5.5%. The sample in question was CD4+ or CD8+ T cells sorted from blood, obtained in a trial of the OX40 agonist ivuxolimab. This receptor was identified in an adult with an advanced solid tumor such as melanoma, head and neck, liver or kidney cancer. The chain has TRBV10-2 and TRBJ2-2, with D unresolved. As DNA, the CDR3 is TGCGCCAGCAGTGTCCAGCCAACCACCGGGGAGCTGTTTTTT. This translates into CASSVQPTTGELFF.